This T cell receptor beta chain appears in the sequencing data of a study of shared clonotypes between healthy human individuals. Study information: With ages of 18 to 49, the donors were two women and a few men.

Study results and caveats: Generation probability values for non-shared clonotypes were lower than those for clonotypes shared by all four donors.

V was shortened by 4 bases and J by 5 bases, with 12 bases between the two germline ends. CDR1 is SNHLY and CDR2 is FYNNEI in the germline V gene. CDR3 length equals 13 residues. Only in-frame clones appear in the TCRdb table, and some are missing; sequencing was by immunoSEQ multiplex PCR. The profile shows about 650,000 clones, around 95% of them singletons. Naive CD8 isolation took CD45RO-negative cells positively selected for CCR7 and excluded terminally differentiated effector memory CD45RA+ cells. In regard to this clone: Its matching antigen is unknown.

This sequence originates from a woman in her 30s in good health. This chain uses TRBV2 with TRBJ2-7; tentative D call: TRBD1 (5 bases). Sequencing input: naive CD8+ T cells sorted from blood. The DNA of the CDR3 is TGTGCCAGCAGTGGTTCAGGGATCCACGAGCAGTACTTC. This sequence encodes CASSGSGIHEQYF.